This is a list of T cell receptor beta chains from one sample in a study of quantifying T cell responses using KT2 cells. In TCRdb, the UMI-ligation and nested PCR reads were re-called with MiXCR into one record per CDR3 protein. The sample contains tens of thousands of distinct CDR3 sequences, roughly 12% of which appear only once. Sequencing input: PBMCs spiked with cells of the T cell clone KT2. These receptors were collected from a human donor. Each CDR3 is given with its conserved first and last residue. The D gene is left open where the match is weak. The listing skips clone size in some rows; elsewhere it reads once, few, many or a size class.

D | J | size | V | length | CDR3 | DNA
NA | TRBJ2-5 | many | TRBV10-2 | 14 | CASSVGGAQETQYF | TGCGCCAGCAGTGTAGGCGGGGCACAAGAGACCCAGTACTTC
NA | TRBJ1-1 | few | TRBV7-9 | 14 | CASSLGPVNTEAFF | TGTGCCAGCAGCTTAGGTCCAGTTAACACTGAAGCTTTCTTT
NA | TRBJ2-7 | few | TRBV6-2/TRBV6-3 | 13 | CASSYRVEDEQYF | TGTGCCAGCAGTTATCGGGTGGAGGACGAGCAGTACTTC
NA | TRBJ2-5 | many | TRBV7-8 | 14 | CASSPEGGRETQYF | TGTGCCAGCAGCCCAGAAGGGGGGCGGGAGACCCAGTACTTC
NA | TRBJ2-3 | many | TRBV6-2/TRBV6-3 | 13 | CASYGFSTDTQYF | TGTGCCAGCTATGGCTTTAGCACAGATACGCAGTATTTT
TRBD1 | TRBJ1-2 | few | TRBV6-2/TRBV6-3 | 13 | CASLSSGTGRCTF | TGTGCCAGCCTCTCTTCCGGGACAGGGAGGTGCACCTTC
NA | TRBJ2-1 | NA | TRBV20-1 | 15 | CSARDRGTDYNEQFF | TGCAGTGCTAGAGATCGCGGGACAGACTACAATGAGCAGTTCTTC
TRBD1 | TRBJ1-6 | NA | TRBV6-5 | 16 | CASSSTGAPADSPLHF | TGTGCCAGCAGTTCTACAGGGGCCCCGGCGGATTCACCCCTCCACTTT
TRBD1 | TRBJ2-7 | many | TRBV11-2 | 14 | CASSTNRQGVEQYF | TGTGCCAGCAGTACCAACAGACAGGGGGTTGAGCAGTACTTC
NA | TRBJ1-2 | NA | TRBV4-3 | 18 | CASSPSMAPPRANYGYTF | TGCGCCAGCAGCCCGTCAATGGCCCCCCCCCGGGCCAACTATGGCTACACCTTC
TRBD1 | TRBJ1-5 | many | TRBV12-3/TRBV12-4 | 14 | CASSYRGGNQPQHF | TGTGCCAGCAGCTACAGGGGGGGTAATCAGCCCCAGCATTTT
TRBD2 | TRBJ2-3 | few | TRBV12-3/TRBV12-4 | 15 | CASRPSGGGRDTQYF | TGTGCCAGCAGGCCCTCGGGCGGGGGGAGGGATACGCAGTATTTT
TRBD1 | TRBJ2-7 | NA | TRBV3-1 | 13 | CASAGQASYEQYF | TGTGCCAGCGCCGGACAGGCCTCCTACGAGCAGTACTTC
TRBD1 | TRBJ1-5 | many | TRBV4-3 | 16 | CASSQERDRGNQPQHF | TGCGCCAGCAGCCAAGAAAGGGACAGGGGCAATCAGCCCCAGCATTTT
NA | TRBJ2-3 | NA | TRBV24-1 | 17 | CATHNSKTRSSTDTQYF | TGTGCCACCCACAATAGCAAGACACGATCTAGCACAGATACGCAGTATTTT
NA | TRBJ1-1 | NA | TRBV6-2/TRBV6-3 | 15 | CASSYYRKTNTEAFF | TGTGCCAGCAGTTACTATAGGAAGACGAACACTGAAGCTTTCTTT
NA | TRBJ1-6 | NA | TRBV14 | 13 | CASSQRTDSPLHF | TGTGCCAGCAGCCAAAGAACCGATTCACCCCTCCACTTT
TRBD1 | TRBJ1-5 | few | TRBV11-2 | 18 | CASRTKAPRTGGNQPQHF | TGTGCCAGCAGGACCAAGGCTCCACGTACAGGGGGCAATCAGCCCCAGCATTTT
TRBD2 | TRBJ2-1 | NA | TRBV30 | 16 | CAWSVYVAGGTDEQFF | TGTGCCTGGAGTGTATACGTAGCGGGGGGGACTGATGAGCAGTTCTTC
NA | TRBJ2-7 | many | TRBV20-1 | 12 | CSASANSYEQYF | TGCAGTGCTAGTGCCAACTCCTACGAGCAGTACTTC
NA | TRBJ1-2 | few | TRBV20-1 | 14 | CSARFPGAAYGYTF | TGCAGTGCTAGATTCCCAGGGGCTGCCTATGGCTACACCTTC
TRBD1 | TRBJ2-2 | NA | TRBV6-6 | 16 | CASSKGQESATGELFF | TGTGCCAGCAGTAAAGGACAGGAGTCCGCCACCGGGGAGCTGTTTTTT
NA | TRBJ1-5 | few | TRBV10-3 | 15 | CAISAGAGYNQPQHF | TGTGCCATCAGTGCAGGAGCCGGGTACAATCAGCCCCAGCATTTT
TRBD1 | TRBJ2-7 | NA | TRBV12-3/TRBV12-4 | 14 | CASTGGQVFGEQYF | TGTGCCAGCACAGGGGGACAGGTGTTCGGCGAGCAGTACTTC
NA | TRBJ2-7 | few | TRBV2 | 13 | CASTGRRIYEQYF | TGTGCCAGCACCGGGCGGAGGATTTACGAGCAGTACTTC
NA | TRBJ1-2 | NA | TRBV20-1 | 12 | CSAQDGNYGYTF | TGCAGTGCTCAGGACGGAAACTATGGCTACACCTTC
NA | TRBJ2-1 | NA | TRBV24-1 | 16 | CATSDIVRGSYNEQFF | TGTGCCACCAGTGATATTGTACGGGGGTCCTACAATGAGCAGTTCTTC
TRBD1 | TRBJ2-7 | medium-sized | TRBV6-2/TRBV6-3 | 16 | CASTSFGTGVTYEQYF | TGTGCCAGCACCTCTTTTGGTACAGGGGTCACCTACGAGCAGTACTTC
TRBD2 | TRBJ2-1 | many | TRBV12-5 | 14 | CASGSSGGLNEQFF | TGTGCTAGTGGTTCTAGCGGGGGGTTGAATGAGCAGTTCTTC
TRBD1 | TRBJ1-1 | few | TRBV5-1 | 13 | CASRSGTEGEAFF | TGCGCCAGCCGATCTGGGACAGAAGGTGAAGCTTTCTTT
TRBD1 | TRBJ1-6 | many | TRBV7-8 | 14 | CASSPGTGGSPLHF | TGTGCCAGCAGCCCCGGGACAGGGGGCTCACCCCTCCACTTT
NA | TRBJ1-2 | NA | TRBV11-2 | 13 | CASLPTGYDGYTF | TGTGCCAGCTTACCGACAGGTTATGATGGCTACACCTTC
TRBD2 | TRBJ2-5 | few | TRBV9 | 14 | CASSRGLAGETQYF | TGTGCCAGCAGCAGGGGACTAGCGGGAGAGACCCAGTACTTC
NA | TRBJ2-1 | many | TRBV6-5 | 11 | CASSYETVVFF | TGTGCCAGCAGTTACGAGACTGTCGTATTCTTC
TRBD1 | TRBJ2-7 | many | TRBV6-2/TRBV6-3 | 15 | CASTRGQGSPYEQYF | TGTGCCAGCACCAGAGGACAGGGGTCACCCTACGAGCAGTACTTC
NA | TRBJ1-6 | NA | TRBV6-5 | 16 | CASRPGQFKLDSPLHF | TGTGCCAGCAGACCCGGACAGTTTAAATTAGATTCACCCCTCCACTTT
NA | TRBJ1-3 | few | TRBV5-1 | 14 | CASSLGASGNTIYF | TGCGCCAGCAGCTTAGGGGCGTCCGGAAACACCATATATTTT
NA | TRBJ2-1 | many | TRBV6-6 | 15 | CASSYDWSPTGEQFF | TGTGCCAGCAGTTACGACTGGTCCCCTACCGGTGAGCAGTTCTTC
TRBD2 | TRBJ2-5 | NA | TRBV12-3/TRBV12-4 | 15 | CASSLLAGVEETQYF | TGTGCCAGCAGTTTACTCGCGGGAGTGGAAGAGACCCAGTACTTC
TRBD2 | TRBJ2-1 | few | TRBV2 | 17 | CASSPITSGSSYNEQFF | TGTGCCAGCAGTCCCATCACTAGCGGCAGCTCCTACAATGAGCAGTTCTTC
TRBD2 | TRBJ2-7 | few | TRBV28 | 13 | CASSWGGAYEQYF | TGTGCCAGCAGTTGGGGGGGGGCCTACGAGCAGTACTTC
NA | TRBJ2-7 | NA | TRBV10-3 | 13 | CAISESGPYEQYF | TGTGCCATCAGTGAGTCTGGGCCCTACGAGCAGTACTTC
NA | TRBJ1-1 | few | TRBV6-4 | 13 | CALGGCRDTEAFF | TGTGCCTTGGGGGGGTGTAGAGACACTGAAGCTTTCTTT
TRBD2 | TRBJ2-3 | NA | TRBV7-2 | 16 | CASSLEGTSGFTSQYF | TGTGCCAGCAGCTTAGAGGGGACTAGCGGTTTTACTTCGCAGTATTTT
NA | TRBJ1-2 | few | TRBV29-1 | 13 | CSVEDPWSRGYTF | TGCAGCGTTGAAGATCCGTGGTCTAGGGGCTACACCTTC
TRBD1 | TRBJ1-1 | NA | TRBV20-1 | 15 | CSASAGGPQGTEAFF | TGCAGTGCTAGTGCAGGGGGCCCCCAGGGCACTGAAGCTTTCTTT
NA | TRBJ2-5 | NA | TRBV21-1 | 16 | CASSRSSLGGGSAQYF | TGTGCCAGCAGCCGCTCCTCGTTGGGCGGTGGATCGGCCCAGTACTTC
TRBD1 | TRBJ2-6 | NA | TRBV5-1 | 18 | CASSFTGTGGSGANVLTF | TGCGCCAGCAGCTTTACCGGGACAGGGGGCTCTGGGGCCAACGTCCTGACTTTC
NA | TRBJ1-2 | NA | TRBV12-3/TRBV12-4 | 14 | CASSYIDRHSGYTF | TGTGCCAGCAGCTACATCGATCGACATTCTGGCTACACCTTC
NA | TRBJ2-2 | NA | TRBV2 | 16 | CASSPNQIKNTGELFF | TGTGCCAGCAGCCCAAATCAGATAAAGAACACCGGGGAGCTGTTTTTT